The 21 T cell receptor beta chains listed next were all sequenced from one sample in a study of preoperative IRX-2 immunotherapy in early breast cancer. The sample's treatment: preoperative locoregional IRX-2 cytokine immunotherapy. The method was immunoSEQ multiplex PCR; TCRdb's version includes in-frame clones alone and lacks a portion of them. The data contain 20,000 to 30,000 clones, roughly 89% of them singletons. The sequencing here drew on tumor tissue, taken after IRX-2 immunotherapy. All receptors derive from a human donor with breast cancer.

This chain uses TRBV18 with TRBJ1-4; no clear D gene. Germline CDR1 and CDR2: KGHSH and LQKENI. CDR3 length: 14 residues. Trimming cost V 0 bases and J 5 bases, with 7 bases left between them. The CDR3 DNA reads as TGTGCCAGCTCACCACCGGGCCAAAATGAAAAACTGTTTTTT. Its translation: CASSPPGQNEKLFF.

V gene TRBV7-8 combines with J gene TRBJ2-3, with 9 bases identical to TRBD2. Germline V gives CDR1 SGHVS, CDR2 FQNEAQ. V dropped 3 bases and J dropped 0; count of bases not matched to a gene: 10. The CDR3 totals 18 residues. The CDR3 spells CASSLRAGGSLSTDTQYF. In DNA form, the CDR3 reads TGTGCCAGCAGCTTGCGAGCGGGGGGCTCCCTTAGCACAGATACGCAGTATTTT. The whole variable domain, filled in from reference TRBV7-8 and TRBJ2-3, reads GAGVSQSPRYKVAKRGQDVALRCDPISGHVSLFWYQQALGQGPEFLTYFQNEAQLDKSGLPSDRFFAERPEGSVSTLKIQRTQQEDSAVYLCASSLRAGGSLSTDTQYFGPGTRLTVL.

This clone was observed once. This rearrangement joins TRBV28 to TRBJ2-1; 8 bases fit TRBD1. V dropped 3 bases and J dropped 7; count of bases not matched to a gene: 8. The germline gives CDR1 MDHEN, CDR2 SYDVKM. The CDR3 totals 15 residues. The CDR3 DNA reads as TGTGCCAGCAGTTTCTCCGGACAGGGCTGGAATGAGCAGTTCTTC. It codes for CASSFSGQGWNEQFF.

This clone was picked up one time. This rearrangement joins TRBV10-3 to TRBJ2-5; D gene ambiguous. Germline V gives CDR1 ENHRY, CDR2 SYGVKD. The CDR3 covers 18 residues. V was trimmed by 4 bases and J by 1 base, leaving 22 bases between them. The CDR3 is CAISVPTADKPGQETQYF. In DNA, the CDR3 is TGTGCCATCAGTGTCCCCACCGCTGACAAACCGGGCCAAGAGACCCAGTACTTC.

This chain connects TRBV19 to TRBJ1-6; the D gene is possibly TRBD1 (6 bases). This CDR3 is 16 amino acids long. From germline, CDR1 is LNHDA and CDR2 SQIVND (reference sequence). The V end was cut by 5 bases, the J end by 7 bases, with 18 bases between. CDR3 sequence (DNA): TGTGCCAGTAGTCCCCCCGGGACAAGGGGAAATTCACCCCTCCACTTT. This sequence encodes CASSPPGTRGNSPLHF.

The chain couples TRBV7-8 to TRBJ2-3; D unresolved. CDR3 length: 15 amino acids. The ends were cut back, 5 bases at V and 2 bases at J, with 14 bases in the middle. From germline, CDR1 is SGHVS and CDR2 FQNEAQ. The CDR3 here is CASSPVILFTDTQYF. Here the CDR3 DNA reads TGTGCCAGCAGCCCAGTAATTTTATTCACAGATACGCAGTATTTT. Variable domain in full (rest from reference TRBV7-8 and TRBJ2-3): GAGVSQSPRYKVAKRGQDVALRCDPISGHVSLFWYQQALGQGPEFLTYFQNEAQLDKSGLPSDRFFAERPEGSVSTLKIQRTQQEDSAVYLCASSPVILFTDTQYFGPGTRLTVL.

V is TRBV9 and J is TRBJ2-3; 9 positions agree with TRBD2. CDR1 is SGDLS, CDR2 YYNGEE, per germline. CDR3 size: 16 residues. After removal of 2 bases from V and 1 base from J, the junction contained 5 bases not matched to a gene. Here the CDR3 DNA reads TGTGCCAGCAGCGTGGGGATAGCGGGGGGCACAGATACGCAGTATTTT. Protein: CASSVGIAGGTDTQYF.

V is TRBV2 and J is TRBJ1-5; unclear D gene. This CDR3 region has 14 residues. The ends were cut back, 3 bases at V and 0 bases at J, with 6 bases in the middle. Germline V gives CDR1 SNHLY, CDR2 FYNNEI. The chain's CDR3 is CASSESYSNQPQHF. In DNA form, the CDR3 reads TGTGCCAGCAGTGAGAGTTATAGCAATCAGCCCCAGCATTTT.

J is TRBJ2-5 and V is TRBV6-1, with 11 positions matching TRBD2. The DNA end lines up better with TRBJ2-7; the J call may be wrong. Looked up from germline, CDR1 is MNHNS and CDR2 is SASEGT. The CDR3 totals 15 residues. The CDR3 DNA sequence: TGTGCCAGCACCCGAAGCCCGGGACTAGCGGTCGAGCAGTACTTC. This codes for CASTRSPGLAVEQYF.

The CDR3 is CASFSGTGGRQPQHF. CDR3 bases: TGTGCCAGCTTCTCCGGGACAGGGGGCAGGCAGCCCCAGCATTTT. The chain links TRBV6-1 to TRBJ1-5; TRBD1 matches at 12 bases. V lost 8 bases, J lost 7 bases, and 9 bases stayed unmatched. This CDR3 comprises 15 residues. The germline V gene has CDR1 MNHNS and CDR2 SASEGT.

The rearrangement links TRBV7-8 to TRBJ2-7; D is unresolved. With 5 bases removed from V and 1 base from J, the gap between germline ends came to 9 bases. CDR3 length: 13 amino acids. Germline values: CDR1 SGHVS, CDR2 FQNEAQ. CDR3 coding DNA: TGTGCCAGCAGCCTCCACGGGTCCTACGAGCAGTACGTC. It encodes CASSLHGSYEQYV.

V is TRBV2 and J is TRBJ2-5, with D possibly matching TRBD2 (6 bases). CDR1 and CDR2 (germline): SNHLY, FYNNEI. V was trimmed by 6 bases and J by 4 bases, leaving 15 bases between them. There are 14 residues in the CDR3. CDR3 sequence: CASRLTRSGETQYF. For the CDR3, the DNA is TGTGCCAGCAGATTGACTAGGAGTGGAGAGACCCAGTACTTC.

The chain combines TRBV5-1 with TRBJ2-3; 10 bases line up with TRBD2. Germline values: CDR1 SGHRS, CDR2 YFSETQ. V dropped 4 bases and J dropped 1; count of bases not matched to a gene: 6. The CDR3 has 16 residues. The CDR3 reads CASSLRTSGGTDTQYF. CDR3 DNA sequence: TGCGCCAGCAGCCTACGGACTAGCGGTGGCACAGATACGCAGTATTTT.

The chain carries TRBV27 and TRBJ1-6; 9 bases line up with TRBD1. In germline, CDR1 is MNHEY, CDR2 SMNVEV (reference sequence). J lost 6 bases, V lost 0 bases, and 18 bases had no gene match. This CDR3 is 21 amino acids long. For the CDR3, the DNA is TGTGCCAGCAGTTTATCTTTCCCCGGGACAGGGTCGGGTTCGTCTAATTCACCCCTCCACTTT. This encodes CASSLSFPGTGSGSSNSPLHF.

V is TRBV19 and J is TRBJ2-3; D gene unclear. V shed 4 bases and J shed 0 bases, with 5 bases lying between them. The germline V gene encodes CDR1 LNHDA and CDR2 SQIVND (reference sequence). The CDR3 consists of 13 residues. The CDR3 region is CASSTLSTDTQYF. The CDR3 region has the DNA TGTGCCAGTAGTACCTTGAGCACAGATACGCAGTATTTT.

This chain uses TRBV6-5 with TRBJ2-1; 7 nucleotides match TRBD1. Germline-derived CDR1 and CDR2 are MNHEY and SVGAGI. After removal of 2 bases from V and 6 bases from J, the junction contained 10 bases not matched to a gene. The CDR3 covers 16 residues. CDR3 in DNA: TGTGCCAGCAGTTACGCCGGTTCGGGACAGATCAATGAGCAGTTCTTC. Translating it yields CASSYAGSGQINEQFF.

In its sample, this clone was seen once. The genes are TRBV5-1 and TRBJ2-5; 10 bases fit TRBD2. V shed 4 bases and J 5 bases; nucleotides not matched to a gene: 8. Germline CDR1 SGHRS, CDR2 YFSETQ. CDR3 length: 15 amino acids. CDR3 sequence reads: CASSARVTSGETQYF. The CDR3 bases are TGCGCCAGCAGCGCCCGGGTGACTAGCGGGGAGACCCAGTACTTC.

The chain joins TRBV27 to TRBJ2-5; 7 bases line up with TRBD1. Looked up from germline, CDR1 is MNHEY and CDR2 is SMNVEV (reference sequence). V lost 0 bases and J lost 5; bases outside the gene matches: 6. The CDR3 extends over 15 amino acids. The DNA for the CDR3 is TGTGCCAGCAGTTTATCGCTGACAGGGCGGGAGACCCAGTACTTC. Its translation is CASSLSLTGRETQYF.

This clone was found a few times. J is TRBJ1-1 and V is TRBV19; unclear D gene. Deletions cut 5 bases from V and 5 bases from J, with 18 bases between. The CDR3 is made up of 15 amino acids. From germline, CDR1 is LNHDA and CDR2 SQIVND (reference sequence). CDR3 sequence reads: CASSAEPRGRTEAFF. The CDR3 DNA reads TGTGCCAGTAGTGCTGAGCCGAGAGGACGGACTGAAGCTTTCTTT. Full variable domain (rest looked up from reference TRBV19 and TRBJ1-1): DGGITQSPKYLFRKEGQNVTLSCEQNLNHDAMYWYRQDPGQGLRLIYYSQIVNDFQKGDIAEGYSVSREKKESFPLTVTSAQKNPTAFYLCASSAEPRGRTEAFFGQGTRLTVV.

This chain joins TRBV5-8 and TRBJ2-3; D may be TRBD2 (6 bases). The CDR3 totals 14 residues. CDR1 SGHTS and CDR2 YDEGEE come from the germline V gene. V was cut by 0 bases and J by 7 bases, with 12 bases left in between. This CDR3 is CASSLGTGGNTQYF. The DNA of the CDR3 is TGTGCCAGCAGCTTGGGGACCGGGGGAAATACGCAGTATTTT.

This rearrangement joins TRBV2 to TRBJ2-1; no firm D call. The germline V and J ends were trimmed by 11 bases and 11 bases, with 19 bases remaining between them. Germline assignment: CDR1 SNHLY and CDR2 FYNNEI. This CDR3 is 12 amino acids long. The CDR3 loop reads CAGSSFQTQQFF. CDR3 in DNA: TGTGCCGGGTCCTCATTCCAGACCCAGCAGTTCTTC.